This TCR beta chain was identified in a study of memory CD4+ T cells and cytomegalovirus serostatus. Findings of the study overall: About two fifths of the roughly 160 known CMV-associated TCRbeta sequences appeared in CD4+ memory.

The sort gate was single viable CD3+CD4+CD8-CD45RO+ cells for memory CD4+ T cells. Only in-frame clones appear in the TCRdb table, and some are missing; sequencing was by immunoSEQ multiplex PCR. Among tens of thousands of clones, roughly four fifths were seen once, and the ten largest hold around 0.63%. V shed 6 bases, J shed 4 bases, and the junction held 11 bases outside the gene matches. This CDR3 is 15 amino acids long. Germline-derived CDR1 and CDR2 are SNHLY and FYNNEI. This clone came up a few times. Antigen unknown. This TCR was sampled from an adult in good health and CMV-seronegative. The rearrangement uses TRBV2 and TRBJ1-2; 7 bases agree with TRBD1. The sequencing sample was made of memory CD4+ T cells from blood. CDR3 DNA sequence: TGTGCCAGCAGGCCACGGACAGGAGCCCTCTATGGCTACACCTTC. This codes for CASRPRTGALYGYTF.